The source of this TCR beta chain is a study of T-cell memory formation after mild COVID-19. The sample holds a few counts of this clonotype. The antigen remains unidentified. Study-wide results and limits: CD4/CD8 balance held among clones contracting day 15 to 85, and later expanders leaned CD4+.

TCRdb re-derived calls from the 5' RACE reads in MiXCR, one entry per CDR3 protein. The sample records about 150,000 distinct CDR3 sequences, roughly 24% being singletons. Trimming took off 4 bases at V and 7 bases at J, with 13 bases between the two ends. CDR1 is MNHEY, CDR2 SMNVEV, per germline (reference sequence). This CDR3 has 13 amino acids. Sequencing was carried out using PBMCs or a T cell subset sorted from them (not recorded which). The sequence was collected from an adult woman who had mild COVID-19 (a few samples of this study predate the infection). Cell type and time point are not known. The rearrangement links TRBV27 to TRBJ1-2, with a weak D call TRBD1 (5 bases). In nucleotides, the CDR3 is TGTGCCAGCAGTTACGGAGGGGAAGCTGGCTACACCTTC. This encodes CASSYGGEAGYTF.